Presented here are 13 T cell receptor beta chains from one specimen sequenced in a study of blood T cell repertoires in COVID-19. Profiling relied on immunoSEQ multiplex PCR, and the TCRdb table lists in-frame clones only, not all of them. This sample has a few hundred thousand clones, with 75% to 90% found just once. The sequencing sample was made of PBMCs or T cells enriched from blood (not recorded which). Every receptor here comes from a woman aged 50 to 65 who had recovered from COVID-19.

This sequence joins TRBV5-6 and TRBJ1-1, with 7 nucleotides matching TRBD1. The CDR3 length is 15 residues. With 4 bases clipped from V and 0 bases from J, the junction kept 6 bases outside the gene matches. Germline V gene data show CDR1 as SGHDT and CDR2 as YYEEEE. CDR3 residues: CASSPLGQLNTEAFF. CDR3 in DNA: TGTGCCAGCAGCCCACTGGGACAGCTGAACACTGAAGCTTTCTTT.

This clone was counted between two and nine times. V usage is TRBV7-9 and J usage is TRBJ2-7, with unresolved D. Germline V CDR1 and CDR2: SEHNR, FQNEAQ (reference sequence). V lost 4 bases and J 4 bases, leaving 14 bases between the germline ends. The length of the CDR3 is 14 residues. The CDR3 is CASSSTTGSYEQYF. The CDR3 coding sequence is TGTGCCAGCAGCTCCACAACGGGTTCGTACGAGCAGTACTTC. Complete variable domain (other parts from reference TRBV7-9 and TRBJ2-7): DTGVSQNPRHKITKRGQNVTFRCDPISEHNRLYWYRQTLGQGPEFLTYFQNEAQLEKSRLLSDRFSAERPKGSFSTLEIQRTEQGDSAMYLCASSSTTGSYEQYFGPGTRLTVT.

V usage is TRBV27 and J usage is TRBJ2-1, with a possible D match to TRBD2 (5 bases). Germline V gene data show CDR1 as MNHEY and CDR2 as SMNVEV (reference sequence). This CDR3 has 15 amino acids. The V end was cut by 1 base, the J end by 5 bases, with 12 bases between. Written as DNA, the CDR3 is TGTGCCAGCAGTTTATATTTCTGGGAGAACAATGAGCAGTTCTTC. It is translated as CASSLYFWENNEQFF.

This chain connects TRBV2 to TRBJ1-5; TRBD1 matches 9 bases. CDR3 length: 18 residues. V shed 3 bases and J 5 bases; nucleotides not matched to a gene: 14. CDR1 and CDR2 (germline): SNHLY, FYNNEI. The CDR3 is CASSEQLGTGSWYQPQHF. CDR3 DNA: TGTGCCAGCAGTGAGCAGCTCGGGACAGGGTCCTGGTATCAGCCCCAGCATTTT.

The chain has TRBV3-1 (or the pseudogene TRBV3-2) and TRBJ2-3; 7 nucleotides line up with TRBD1. CDR3 length: 17 amino acids. In germline, CDR1 is LGHDT, CDR2 YNNKEL (reference sequence). The ends lost 1 base at V and 1 base at J; junction bases unmatched: 8. The CDR3 region is CASSQVTRDRGTDTQYF. As DNA, the CDR3 is TGTGCCAGCAGCCAAGTCACGAGAGACAGGGGCACAGATACGCAGTATTTT.

This chain joins TRBV3-1 (or the pseudogene TRBV3-2) and TRBJ1-1; D uncertain. This CDR3 comprises 14 residues. The V end lost 1 base, the J end lost 1 base, and 7 bases lay between the germline ends. Germline V gives CDR1 LGHDT, CDR2 YNNKEL (reference sequence). CDR3 in amino acids: CASSQVFQNTEAFF. The CDR3 nucleotides are TGTGCCAGCAGCCAAGTGTTTCAGAACACTGAAGCTTTCTTT.

This clone appeared many times. The chain recombines TRBV11-3 with TRBJ2-1; no firm D call. Germline CDR1 SGHNT, CDR2 YENEEA. The V end lost 5 bases, the J end lost 8 bases, and 10 bases lay between the germline ends. CDR3 size: 12 residues. The CDR3 DNA sequence: TGTGCCAGCAGCCCAGTTGGGCATGAGCAGTTCTTC. Its translation is CASSPVGHEQFF.

The chain carries TRBV11-2 and TRBJ2-1, with D maybe TRBD2 (6 bases). The V gene lost 5 bases and the J gene lost 4 bases, with 18 bases spanning the gap. The CDR3 consists of 16 residues. In germline, CDR1 is SGHAT, CDR2 FQNNGV. As DNA, the CDR3 is TGTGCCAGCAGCGTAGGGGATAGCGGATCTTACAATGAGCAGTTCTTC. Its protein is CASSVGDSGSYNEQFF.

This chain joins TRBV10-3 and TRBJ1-5; a weak D match, TRBD1 (5 bases). CDR3 length equals 14 residues. With 6 bases removed from V and 7 bases from J, the gap between germline ends came to 16 bases. Germline assignment: CDR1 ENHRY and CDR2 SYGVKD. The CDR3 protein is CAISPGGGRQPQHF. DNA for the CDR3: TGTGCCATCAGCCCGGGGGGTGGTAGACAGCCCCAGCATTTT.

The chain is built from TRBV18 and TRBJ1-1; possible D gene TRBD1, 5 bases. The length of the CDR3 is 10 residues. The germline V gene has CDR1 KGHSH and CDR2 LQKENI. Trimming took off 10 bases at V and 6 bases at J, with 9 bases between the two ends. CDR3 sequence (DNA): TGTGCCACCCAGGGATCTGAAGCTTTCTTT. Translation gives CATQGSEAFF.

This chain links TRBV4-3 with TRBJ1-5; D is unresolved. Germline V gives CDR1 LGHNA, CDR2 YSLEER. Trimming shortened V by 0 bases and J by 6 bases, and 12 bases separated the two germline ends. This CDR3 has 15 amino acids. The CDR3 nucleotides read TGCGCCAGCAGCCAAGATGTGGGAGTCAGTCAGCCCCAGCATTTT. This codes for CASSQDVGVSQPQHF.

This chain joins TRBV28 and TRBJ1-2; TRBD1 agrees at 9 bases. The CDR3 length is 15 residues. Per germline, CDR1 MDHEN and CDR2 SYDVKM. The junction had 5 bases not matched to a gene; V was cut back by 2 bases and J by 4 bases. CDR3 loop: CASSLRGQGLYGYTF. CDR3 in DNA: TGTGCCAGCAGTTTACGGGGACAGGGTCTCTATGGCTACACCTTC.

V and J are TRBV1 and TRBJ1-2. TRBV1 constitutes a pseudogene. This CDR3 has 15 amino acids. The CDR3 here is CTSSQGGIIDYGYTF. As DNA, the CDR3 is TGCACCAGCAGCCAAGGAGGGATAATCGACTATGGCTACACCTTC.